This T cell receptor (beta chain) was sequenced during a study of T cell responses to AZD1222 COVID-19 vaccine. For this clone: The antigen remains unidentified.

General observations from the study: Just a handful of AZD1222 recipients were seropositive at baseline.

Only in-frame clones appear in the TCRdb table, and some are missing; sequencing was by immunoSEQ multiplex PCR. The sample includes approximately 82,000 clones, 90% seen only once; the top ten take roughly 5%. Specimen: peripheral blood, collected on day 0 of AZD1222 vaccination. This clonotype was sampled from an adult in good health.

The CDR3 bases are TGCGCCAGCAGCTTGGCTCCGATCAGGGGGGGACTGGCAGATACGCAGTATTTT. Its protein is CASSLAPIRGGLADTQYF. J is TRBJ2-3 and V is TRBV5-1; D may match TRBD1 or TRBD2 (7 bases each). V was trimmed by 0 bases and J by 4 bases, leaving 21 bases between them. The CDR3 runs to 18 residues. Germline V CDR1 and CDR2: SGHRS, YFSETQ.